The entry that follows covers one TCR beta chain sequence. What it binds is not known. The source of the sample is a study of B cell selection in AIRE deficiency. Sorting defined conventional CD4 T cells as CD4+CD127+. Germline CDR1 and CDR2: SGHNT and YYREEE (reference sequence). CDR3 length: 14 amino acids. The V and J ends lost 4 bases and 12 bases respectively, with 17 bases between them. How the authors handled the data: Conventional T cell pools: 95,000 to 120,000 distinct patient, some 150,000 donor TCRbeta sequences. TCRdb's copy holds only in-frame clones and misses some; the assay was immunoSEQ multiplex PCR. V and J calls and clone size are given by that table; D and trimming were obtained from the DNA. The data show approximately 25,000 clones, about 95% seen once. General observations from the study: About 30% of healthy-shared Treg TCRbeta sequences appeared in patient Tconv cells. Patient Tconv and Treg cells showed healthy-like TCRBV usage, CDR3 length, diversity. Of some 4,000 shared Treg TCRbeta sequences, over 25% were healthy-only, just under 9.5% patient-only.

The sequencing sample was made of CD4+CD127+ conventional T cells sorted from PBMCs. The rearrangement joins TRBV5-4 to TRBJ2-6, with D possibly being TRBD1 or TRBD2 (5 bases each). The TCR comes from a human donor in good health. The CDR3 reads CASSLGTDLTVLTF. CDR3 bases: TGTGCCAGCAGCCTAGGGACCGACTTGACCGTCCTGACTTTC.